The 11 T cell receptor beta chains below all came from one sample that was sequenced in a study of diagnostic markers for celiac disease. TCRdb reanalyzed the reads, giving one entry per CDR3 protein sequence and no DNA. This table holds about 7,500 distinct CDR3 sequences. The sample consisted of either unsorted cells or a sorted T cell fraction (not recorded which). All receptors derive from a human donor. This table probably holds off-target reads from a library built for another chain.

The gene calls are TRBV7-8 and TRBJ2-7; TCRdb indicates TRBD1, and absent DNA this call remains unverified. The CDR3 is 16 residues long. Germline-derived CDR1 and CDR2 are SGHVS and FQNEAQ. The CDR3 loop reads CASSLSLAGGADEQYF.

The chain has TRBV7-9 and TRBJ2-2. CDR1 is SEHNR and CDR2 is FQNEAQ in the germline V gene (reference sequence). This CDR3 is 14 amino acids long. This CDR3 is CASSLEGNTGELFF.

The V call is TRBV20-1, the J call TRBJ2-1. CDR1 and CDR2 from the germline V gene are DFQATT and SNEGSKA (reference sequence). The CDR3 is made up of 13 amino acids. The chain's CDR3 is CSARHAVDNEQFF.

By frequency, this clonotype registers medium-sized. This chain uses TRBV7-7 with TRBJ2-1. Germline CDR1 and CDR2: SSHAT and FNYEAQ (reference sequence). CDR3 length equals 13 residues. The CDR3 loop reads CASSLAGSNEQFF. Full variable domain (remainder filled in from reference TRBV7-7 and TRBJ2-1): GAGVSQSPRYKVTKRGQDVTLRCDPISSHATLYWYQQALGQGPEFLTYFNYEAQPDKSGLPSDRFSAERPEGSISTLTIQRTEQRDSAMYRCASSLAGSNEQFFGPGTRLTVL.

CDR3 loop: CSVGFGVNYGYTF. The chain joins TRBV29-1 to TRBJ1-2. The germline V gene encodes CDR1 SQVTM and CDR2 ANQGSEA. The CDR3 has 13 amino acids.

By frequency, this clonotype is medium-sized (0.01 to 0.1%). The genes are TRBV6-4 and TRBJ2-7; TCRdb's D gene call, TRBD2, goes unchecked for lack of DNA. Germline V gives CDR1 MRHNA, CDR2 SNTAGT. This CDR3 is built from 15 residues. CDR3 loop: CASSDVRADNYEQYF.

The CDR3 reads CASSWTIQETQYF. The chain is built from TRBV7-2 and TRBJ2-5. CDR1 and CDR2 (germline): SGHTA, FQGNSA. The CDR3 loop spans 13 amino acids.

Judged by frequency, this clonotype is medium-sized. This chain connects TRBV20-1 to TRBJ2-7; TCRdb outputs TRBD2, but without DNA this stays unchecked. The CDR3 is 20 amino acids. Germline CDR1 reads DFQATT; CDR2 reads SNEGSKA (reference sequence). CDR3 sequence reads: CSAREINYGLAGGSSYEQYF.

The chain has TRBV5-1 and TRBJ2-1. The V gene's germline CDR1 is SGHRS and CDR2 YFSETQ. The CDR3 has 15 residues. CDR3: CASSLADVAYNEQFF.

This sequence joins TRBV6-7 and TRBJ1-1. TRBV6-7 is treated as an ORF (open reading frame) with a function not yet certain. The CDR3 length is 13 residues. CDR3 region: CASSYSEETEAFF.

The V call is TRBV14, the J call TRBJ2-6; TCRdb calls TRBD1, which cannot be checked without DNA. The germline CDR1 and CDR2 sequences are SGHDN and FVKESK. This CDR3 region has 16 residues. CDR3 loop: CASSPGSQPGANVLTF.